One and the same sample provided the 2 T cell receptor beta chains below, sequenced in a study of blood T cell repertoires in COVID-19. The assay was immunoSEQ multiplex PCR, and TCRdb's table has in-frame clones only and misses some. This table has 200,000 to 250,000 clones, 85% to 90% appearing once. Sequenced material: PBMCs or T cells enriched from blood (not recorded which). All receptors derive from a woman aged 45-60 years in a cohort exposed to, infected with or recovered from COVID-19 (not recorded which).

This clone was detected only a few times. The chain carries TRBV18 and TRBJ1-2; TRBD1 aligns across 7 bases. With 1 base clipped from V and 4 bases from J, the junction kept 9 bases outside the gene matches. Germline V lookup: CDR1 KGHSH, CDR2 LQKENI. The CDR3 loop spans 16 amino acids. The CDR3 region has the DNA TGTGCCAGCTCACCACTTACAGGGGCGGTTAGCTATGGCTACACCTTC. Protein sequence: CASSPLTGAVSYGYTF. The variable domain in full, with the rest retrieved from reference TRBV18 and TRBJ1-2, is NAGVMQNPRHLVRRRGQEARLRCSPMKGHSHVYWYRQLPEEGLKFMVYLQKENIIDESGMPKERFSAEFPKEGPSILRIQQVVRGDSAAYFCASSPLTGAVSYGYTFGSGTRLTVV.

The chain couples TRBV18 to TRBJ2-3, with 8 bases matching TRBD2. This CDR3 comprises 14 residues. The germline V gene has CDR1 KGHSH and CDR2 LQKENI. The ends lost 6 bases at V and 0 bases at J; junction bases unmatched: 2. The CDR3 reads CASSAGGSTDTQYF. Here the CDR3 DNA reads TGTGCCAGCTCCGCGGGGGGCAGCACAGATACGCAGTATTTT. Full variable domain (missing parts from reference TRBV18 and TRBJ2-3): NAGVMQNPRHLVRRRGQEARLRCSPMKGHSHVYWYRQLPEEGLKFMVYLQKENIIDESGMPKERFSAEFPKEGPSILRIQQVVRGDSAAYFCASSAGGSTDTQYFGPGTRLTVL.